This T cell receptor beta chain was obtained from a study of regulatory T cells in long-lasting Graves disease. Study-level findings and limits: TRBV28, TRBJ1-2 and TRBJ2-5 emerged as the favored segments in persistent disease. Blood alone, not thyroid tissue, was studied. In persistent patients, shared public clonotypes (over 2,500) outnumbered those in new patients (about 890).

On this clonotype itself: Antigen unknown.

Time point meaning: persistent/refractory GD, antithyroid drugs over 5 years with positive TRAb. Researchers made the TCR library from RNA that was extracted from PBMCs. Through Arm-PCR of CDR3 regions and iRepertoire HTBI primers, TCR beta libraries were built. TCRdb reprocessed the multiplex PCR reads via MiXCR and lists one record per CDR3 protein. The sample consists of hundreds of thousands of distinct CDR3 sequences, roughly a fifth of them appearing once. The germline V gene has CDR1 MNHNS and CDR2 SASEGT. V was trimmed by 8 bases and J by 9 bases, leaving 17 bases between them. The CDR3 totals 12 residues.

V gene TRBV6-1 combines with J gene TRBJ2-7; D is perhaps TRBD2 (5 bases). The starting material was peripheral blood mononuclear cells (PBMCs), obtained when the disease was refractory, from a patient treated with antithyroid drugs. This TCR was sampled from a female donor with Graves disease. The CDR3 DNA sequence: TGTGCCAGCGGGAGCATGGATAGAGGGCAGTACTTC. Its translation: CASGSMDRGQYF.